This T cell receptor beta chain was captured in a study of PD-1 blockade in classical Hodgkin lymphoma. This CDR3 is built from 13 residues. V was clipped by 8 bases and J by 5 bases, with 15 bases between them. Looked up from germline, CDR1 is MNHEY and CDR2 is SMNVEV (reference sequence). All patients experienced relapse after autologous stem cell transplantation, and brentuximab vedotin exposure was variable. Sequencing used immunoSEQ multiplex PCR; TCRdb keeps in-frame clones, though not all of them. Among some 14,000 clones, just under 80% were seen once, and the ten largest hold roughly 24%. The source is a human donor with classical Hodgkin lymphoma. The starting material was peripheral blood mononuclear cells (PBMCs), obtained at baseline. The chain has TRBV27 and TRBJ1-1; D unclear. The CDR3 DNA is TGTGCCAGCCTCGATTATTTCTCTACTGAAGCTTTCTTT. The encoded protein is CASLDYFSTEAFF.